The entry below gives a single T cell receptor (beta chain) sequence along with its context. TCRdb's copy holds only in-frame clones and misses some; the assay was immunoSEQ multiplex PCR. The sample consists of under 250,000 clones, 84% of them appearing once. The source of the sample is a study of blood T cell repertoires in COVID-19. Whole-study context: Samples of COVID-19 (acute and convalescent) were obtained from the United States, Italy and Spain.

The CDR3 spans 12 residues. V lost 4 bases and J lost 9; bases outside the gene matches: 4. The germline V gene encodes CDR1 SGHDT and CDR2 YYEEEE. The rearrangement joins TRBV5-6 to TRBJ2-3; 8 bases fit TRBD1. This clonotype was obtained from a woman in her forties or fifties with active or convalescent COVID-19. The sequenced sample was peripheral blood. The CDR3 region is CASSLDRETQYF. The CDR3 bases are TGTGCCAGCAGCCTGGACAGGGAGACGCAGTATTTT.